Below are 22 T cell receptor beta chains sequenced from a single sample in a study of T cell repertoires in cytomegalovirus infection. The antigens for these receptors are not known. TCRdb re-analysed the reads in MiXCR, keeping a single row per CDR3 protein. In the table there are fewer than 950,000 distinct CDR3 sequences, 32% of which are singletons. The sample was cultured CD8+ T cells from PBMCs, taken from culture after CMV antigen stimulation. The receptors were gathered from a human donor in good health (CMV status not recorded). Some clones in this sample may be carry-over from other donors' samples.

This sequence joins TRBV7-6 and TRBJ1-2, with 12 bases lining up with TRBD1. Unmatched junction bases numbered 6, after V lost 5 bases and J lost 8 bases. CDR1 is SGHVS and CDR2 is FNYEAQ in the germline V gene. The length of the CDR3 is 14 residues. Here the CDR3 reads CASSEGQGARGYTF. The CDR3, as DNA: TGTGCCAGCAGCGAGGGACAGGGGGCGCGCGGCTACACCTTC.

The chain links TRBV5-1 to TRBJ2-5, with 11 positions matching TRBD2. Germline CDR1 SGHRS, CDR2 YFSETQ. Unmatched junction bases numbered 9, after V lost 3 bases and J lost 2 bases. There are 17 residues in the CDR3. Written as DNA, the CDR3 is TGCGCCAGCAGCTCCCCGACCGGGACTAGCGGTCAAGAGACCCAGTACTTC. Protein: CASSSPTGTSGQETQYF.

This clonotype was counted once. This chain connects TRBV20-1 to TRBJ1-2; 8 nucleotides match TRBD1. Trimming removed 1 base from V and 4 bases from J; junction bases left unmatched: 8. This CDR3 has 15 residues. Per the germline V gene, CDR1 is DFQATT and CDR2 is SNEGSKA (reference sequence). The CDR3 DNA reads TGCAGTGCTAGAGGGGGGGACAGGTTCTCCTATGGCTACACCTTC. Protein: CSARGGDRFSYGYTF.

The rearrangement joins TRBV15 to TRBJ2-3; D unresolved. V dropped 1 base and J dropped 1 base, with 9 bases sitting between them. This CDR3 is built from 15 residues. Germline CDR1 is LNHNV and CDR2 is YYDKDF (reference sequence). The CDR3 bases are TGTGCCACCAGCAGAGTGGGCCAGGGCACAGATACGCAGTATTTT. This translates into CATSRVGQGTDTQYF.

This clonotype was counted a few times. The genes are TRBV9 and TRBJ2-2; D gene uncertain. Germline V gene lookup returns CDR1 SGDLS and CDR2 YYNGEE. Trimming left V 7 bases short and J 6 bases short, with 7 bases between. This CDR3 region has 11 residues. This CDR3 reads CASGRAGELFF. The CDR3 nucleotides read TGTGCCAGCGGTCGGGCCGGGGAGCTGTTTTTT.

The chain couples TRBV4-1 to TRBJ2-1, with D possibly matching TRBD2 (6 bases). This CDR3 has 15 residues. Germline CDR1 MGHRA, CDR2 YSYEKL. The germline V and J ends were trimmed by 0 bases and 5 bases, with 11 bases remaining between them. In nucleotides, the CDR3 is TGCGCCAGCAGCCAAGATCGGGGACTTAACAATGAGCAGTTCTTC. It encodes CASSQDRGLNNEQFF.

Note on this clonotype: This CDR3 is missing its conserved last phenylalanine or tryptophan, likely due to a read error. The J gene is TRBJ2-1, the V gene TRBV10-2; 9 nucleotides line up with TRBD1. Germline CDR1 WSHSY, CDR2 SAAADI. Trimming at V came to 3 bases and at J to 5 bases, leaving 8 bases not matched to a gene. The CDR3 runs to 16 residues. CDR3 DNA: TGCGCCAGCAGTGACTTGGACAGGGGCCTCCACAATGAGCAGTTCTCC. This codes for CASSDLDRGLHNEQFS.

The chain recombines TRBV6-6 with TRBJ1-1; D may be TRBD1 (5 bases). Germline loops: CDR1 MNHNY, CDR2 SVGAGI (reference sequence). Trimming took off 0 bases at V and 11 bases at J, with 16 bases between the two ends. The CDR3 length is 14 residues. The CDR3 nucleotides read TGTGCCAGCAGTTACTCGAAGGCCAGGGAAGGGGCTTTCTTT. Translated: CASSYSKAREGAFF.

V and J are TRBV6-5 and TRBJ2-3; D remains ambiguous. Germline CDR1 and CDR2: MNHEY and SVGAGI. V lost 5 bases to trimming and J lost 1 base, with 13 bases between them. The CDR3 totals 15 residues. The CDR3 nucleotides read TGTGCCAGCAGTAAGACTGCCTTGGGCACAGATACGCAGTATTTT. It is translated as CASSKTALGTDTQYF.

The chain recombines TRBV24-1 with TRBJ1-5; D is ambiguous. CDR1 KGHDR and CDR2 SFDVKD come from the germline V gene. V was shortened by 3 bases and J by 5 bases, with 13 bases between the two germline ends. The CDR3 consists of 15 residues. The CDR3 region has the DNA TGTGCCACCAGTGATCGAACGGCCGTGGATCAGCCCCAGCATTTT. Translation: CATSDRTAVDQPQHF.

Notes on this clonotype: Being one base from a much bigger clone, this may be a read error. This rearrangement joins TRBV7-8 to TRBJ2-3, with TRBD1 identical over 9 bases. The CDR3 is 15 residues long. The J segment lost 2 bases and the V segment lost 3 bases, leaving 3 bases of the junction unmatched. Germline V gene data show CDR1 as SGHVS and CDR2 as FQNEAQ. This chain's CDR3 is CASSFTGGDTDTQYF. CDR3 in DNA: TGTGCCAGCAGCTTTACAGGGGGCGACACAGATACGCAGTATTTT.

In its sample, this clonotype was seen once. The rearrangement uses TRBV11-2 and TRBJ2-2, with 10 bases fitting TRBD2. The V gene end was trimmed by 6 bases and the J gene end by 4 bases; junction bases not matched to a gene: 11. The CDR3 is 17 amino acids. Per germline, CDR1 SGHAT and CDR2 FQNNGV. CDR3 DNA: TGTGCCAGCAGTGTTTCGGGGCTAGCGGGGGCCACCGGGGAGCTGTTTTTT. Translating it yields CASSVSGLAGATGELFF.

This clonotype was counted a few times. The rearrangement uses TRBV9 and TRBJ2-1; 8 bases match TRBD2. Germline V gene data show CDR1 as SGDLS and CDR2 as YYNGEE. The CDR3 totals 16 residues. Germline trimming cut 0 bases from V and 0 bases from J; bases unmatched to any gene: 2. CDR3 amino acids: CASSVGGGSSYNEQFF. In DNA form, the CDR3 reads TGTGCCAGCAGCGTAGGCGGGGGGAGCTCCTACAATGAGCAGTTCTTC.

CDR3 protein: CASSLVQASLQETQYF. The CDR3 DNA sequence: TGTGCCAGCAGCTTGGTACAGGCCTCACTACAAGAGACCCAGTACTTC. The V gene is TRBV5-5, the J gene TRBJ2-5; weak D call: TRBD1 (5 bases). This CDR3 is 16 amino acids long. Germline lookup yields CDR1 SGHKS and CDR2 YYEKEE (reference sequence). Trimming left V 0 bases short and J 2 bases short, with 14 bases between.

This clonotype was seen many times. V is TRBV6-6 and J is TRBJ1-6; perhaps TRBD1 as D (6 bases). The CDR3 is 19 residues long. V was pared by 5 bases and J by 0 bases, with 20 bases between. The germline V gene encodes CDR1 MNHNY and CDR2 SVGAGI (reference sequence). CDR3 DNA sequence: TGTGCCAGCAGTCCTACGGTGGGGGACAAGGGCTCCTATAATTCACCCCTCCACTTT. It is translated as CASSPTVGDKGSYNSPLHF.

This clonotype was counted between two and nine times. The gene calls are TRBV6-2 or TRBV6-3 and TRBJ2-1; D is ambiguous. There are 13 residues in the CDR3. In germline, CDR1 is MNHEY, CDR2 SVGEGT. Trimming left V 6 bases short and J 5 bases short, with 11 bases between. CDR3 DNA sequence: TGTGCCAGCAGCGACATTTCGGACAATGAGCAGTTCTTC. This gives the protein CASSDISDNEQFF.

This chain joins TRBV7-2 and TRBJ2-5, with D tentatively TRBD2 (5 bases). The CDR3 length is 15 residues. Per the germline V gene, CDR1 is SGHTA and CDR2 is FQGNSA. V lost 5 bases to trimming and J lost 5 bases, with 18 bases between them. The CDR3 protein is CASSPTFGKVETQYF. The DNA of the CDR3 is TGTGCCAGCAGCCCTACTTTCGGGAAGGTGGAGACCCAGTACTTC.

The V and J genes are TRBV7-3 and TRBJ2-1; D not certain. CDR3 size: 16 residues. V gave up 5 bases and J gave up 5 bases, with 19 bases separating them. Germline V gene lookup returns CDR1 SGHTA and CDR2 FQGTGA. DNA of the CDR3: TGTGCCAGCAGCCCGACCGCGTGGGCGCCGGACAATGAGCAGTTCTTC. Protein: CASSPTAWAPDNEQFF.

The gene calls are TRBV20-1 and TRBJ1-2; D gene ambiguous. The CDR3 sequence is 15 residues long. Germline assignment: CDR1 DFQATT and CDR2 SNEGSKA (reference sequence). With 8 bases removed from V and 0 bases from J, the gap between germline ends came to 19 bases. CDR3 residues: CSPRPRTFSNYGYTF. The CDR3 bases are TGCAGTCCACGCCCGAGAACCTTTTCTAACTATGGCTACACCTTC.

CDR3 sequence reads: CASSSERWTGAARGGYTF. CDR3 sequence (DNA): TGTGCCAGCAGCAGTGAGCGGTGGACAGGGGCCGCCCGTGGTGGCTACACCTTC. J is TRBJ1-2 and V is TRBV5-6; 9 bases map to TRBD1. Losses at the gene ends were 4 bases for V and 7 bases for J; bases not matched to a gene: 20. Per germline, CDR1 SGHDT and CDR2 YYEEEE. The CDR3 length is 18 residues.

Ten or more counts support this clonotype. The CDR3 bases are TGTGCCAGCTCACCACCGGCAGGGCTGAACACTGAAGCTTTCTTT. Translation gives CASSPPAGLNTEAFF. V usage is TRBV18 and J usage is TRBJ1-1, with a weak D call TRBD1 (5 bases). Germline CDR1 and CDR2: KGHSH and LQKENI. Trimming cost V 0 bases and J 0 bases, with 8 bases left between them. The CDR3 has 15 amino acids.

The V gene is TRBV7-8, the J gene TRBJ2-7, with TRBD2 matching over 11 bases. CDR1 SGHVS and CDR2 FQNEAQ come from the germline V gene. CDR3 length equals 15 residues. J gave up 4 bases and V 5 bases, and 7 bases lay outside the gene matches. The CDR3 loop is CASSQIAGGLYEQYV. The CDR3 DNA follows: TGTGCCAGCAGCCAAATAGCGGGGGGGCTTTACGAGCAGTACGTC.